A single TCR beta chain is shown here with its context. The data were obtained in a study of blood T cell repertoires in COVID-19. In the study overall: PBMCs, B-cell-depleted T cells, or T cells were the source of the cDNA or gDNA that made up the material.

The authors' processing: Estimation of nucleated cell counts was performed using reference gene primer amplification. Profiled with immunoSEQ multiplex PCR; TCRdb holds only in-frame clones, not every one. Clone size and the V and J calls come from that table; the DNA yielded D and trimming. The sample gives approximately 400,000 clones, around four fifths of which show up once; about 5.4% is in the top ten. The sequencing sample was made of PBMCs or T cells enriched from blood (not recorded which). This TCR came from a woman aged 45-65 years who had recovered from COVID-19.

The CDR3 sequence: CASSEATGLAGEEQFF. Written as DNA, the CDR3 is TGTGCCAGCAGTGAAGCGACGGGACTAGCGGGAGAGGAGCAGTTCTTC. The rearrangement joins TRBV2 to TRBJ2-1; the match to TRBD2 covers 14 bases. Per germline, CDR1 SNHLY and CDR2 FYNNEI. The ends lost 0 bases at V and 10 bases at J; junction bases unmatched: 5. CDR3 size: 16 residues.